The 3 T cell receptor beta chains listed next were all sequenced from one sample in a study of cytomegalovirus exposure and HLA in healthy donors. Assay used: immunoSEQ multiplex PCR; TCRdb lists only in-frame clones, some missing. Of 100,000 to 150,000 clones in the sample, 89% are singletons; the top ten hold approximately 1.1%. The material sequenced was PBMCs. The origin of the receptors is a young woman in good health and CMV-seronegative.

The J gene is TRBJ1-4, the V gene TRBV7-2, with TRBD1 identical over 7 bases. CDR1 is SGHTA, CDR2 FQGNSA, per germline. Trimming at V came to 5 bases and at J to 7 bases, leaving 10 bases not matched to a gene. The CDR3 sequence is 15 residues long. The CDR3 bases are TGTGCCAGCAGCAACCCGGGACAGAGAGTTGAAAAACTGTTTTTT. This codes for CASSNPGQRVEKLFF. Full variable domain (outside the CDR3, taken from reference TRBV7-2 and TRBJ1-4): GAGVSQSPSNKVTEKGKDVELRCDPISGHTALYWYRQSLGQGLEFLIYFQGNSAPDKSGLPSDRFSAERTGGSVSTLTIQRTQQEDSAVYLCASSNPGQRVEKLFFGSGTQLSVL.

The CDR3 protein is CASSKECLYRDKRSQQYV. The CDR3 region has the DNA TGTGCCAGCAGCAAAGAGTGCTTATACCGGGACAAGAGGAGTCAGCAGTACGTC. This sequence joins TRBV21-1 and TRBJ2-7; TRBD1 reflects the table's D call only, with no check against the DNA. TRBV21-1 is a documented pseudogene. The length of the CDR3 is 18 residues.

This sequence joins TRBV14 and TRBJ2-5, with 7 bases fitting TRBD1. The CDR3 runs 13 residues. CDR1 SGHDN and CDR2 FVKESK come from the germline V gene. Trimming cost V 4 bases and J 5 bases; bases outside gene matches: 4. The CDR3 loop is CASSPTGSETQYF. CDR3 in DNA: TGTGCCAGCAGCCCGACAGGGAGCGAGACCCAGTACTTC.